The following is a T cell receptor beta chain sequence with its context. The record originates from a study of T cells expressing NK-cell markers. There are 11 residues in the CDR3. No DNA is given; TCRdb re-called the 5' RACE reads and lists each CDR3 protein once. The sample is made up of a few hundred thousand distinct CDR3 sequences, and the top ten hold about 5.2% of it. The receptor was isolated from a man aged 18-69 years in good health. Sequencing was done on a sample of blood T cells: a sorted CD56 or NKG2C T cell subset, CD4+ or CD8+ T cells, or bulk PBMC T cells (not recorded which). This rearrangement joins TRBV12-3 or TRBV12-4 to TRBJ1-6. CDR3 residues: CASSYNSPLHF.